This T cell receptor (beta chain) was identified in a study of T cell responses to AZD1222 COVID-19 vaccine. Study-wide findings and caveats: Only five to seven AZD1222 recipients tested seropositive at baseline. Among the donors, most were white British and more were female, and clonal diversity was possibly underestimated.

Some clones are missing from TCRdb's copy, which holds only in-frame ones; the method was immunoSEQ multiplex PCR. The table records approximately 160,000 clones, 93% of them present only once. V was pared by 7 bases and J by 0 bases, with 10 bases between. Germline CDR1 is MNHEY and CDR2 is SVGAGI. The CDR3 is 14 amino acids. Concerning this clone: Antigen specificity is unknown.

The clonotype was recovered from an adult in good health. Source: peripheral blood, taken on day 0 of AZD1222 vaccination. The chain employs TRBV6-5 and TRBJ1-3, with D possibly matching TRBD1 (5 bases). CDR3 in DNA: TGTGCCAGCAAAGACAGATACTCTGGAAACACCATATATTTT. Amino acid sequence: CASKDRYSGNTIYF.